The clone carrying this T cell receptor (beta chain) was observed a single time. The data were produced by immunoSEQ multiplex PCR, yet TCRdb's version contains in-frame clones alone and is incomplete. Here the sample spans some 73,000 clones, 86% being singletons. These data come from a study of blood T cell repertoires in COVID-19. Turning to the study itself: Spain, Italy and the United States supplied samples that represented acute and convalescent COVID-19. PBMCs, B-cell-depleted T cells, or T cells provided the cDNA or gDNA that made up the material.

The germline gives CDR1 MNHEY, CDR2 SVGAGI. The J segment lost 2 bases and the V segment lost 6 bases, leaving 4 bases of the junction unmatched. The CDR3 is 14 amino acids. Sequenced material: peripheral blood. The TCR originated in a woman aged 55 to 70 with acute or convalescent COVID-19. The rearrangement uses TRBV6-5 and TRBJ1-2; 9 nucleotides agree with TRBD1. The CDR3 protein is CASSRDRVNYGYTF. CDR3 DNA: TGTGCCAGCAGCCGGGACAGGGTGAACTATGGCTACACCTTC.